The source of this TCR beta chain is a study of OX40 agonist ivuxolimab in advanced cancers. The data were produced by immunoSEQ multiplex PCR, yet TCRdb's version contains in-frame clones alone and is incomplete. The sample shows approximately 64,000 clones, roughly 80% of them seen only once. Germline V gene data show CDR1 as SGHNT and CDR2 as YENEEA. Unmatched junction bases numbered 4, after V lost 5 bases and J lost 0 bases. The CDR3 spans 15 residues. The TCR comes from an adult with an advanced solid tumor such as melanoma, head and neck, liver or kidney cancer. Sample: CD4+ or CD8+ T cells sorted from blood, taken in a trial of the OX40 agonist ivuxolimab. V is TRBV11-3 and J is TRBJ2-5; 9 bases fit TRBD2. The CDR3 protein is CASSPTSGYQETQYF. The CDR3 DNA is TGTGCCAGCAGCCCTACTAGCGGGTACCAAGAGACCCAGTACTTC.